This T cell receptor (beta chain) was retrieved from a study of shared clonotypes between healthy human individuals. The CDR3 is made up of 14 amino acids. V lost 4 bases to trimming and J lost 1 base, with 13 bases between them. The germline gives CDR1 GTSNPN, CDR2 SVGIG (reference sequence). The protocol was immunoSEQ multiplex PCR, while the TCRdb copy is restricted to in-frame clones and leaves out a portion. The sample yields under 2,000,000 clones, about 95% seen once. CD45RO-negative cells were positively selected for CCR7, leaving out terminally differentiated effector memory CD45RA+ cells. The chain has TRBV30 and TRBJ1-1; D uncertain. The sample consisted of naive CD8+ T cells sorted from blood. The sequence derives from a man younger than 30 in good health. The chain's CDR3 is CAWNGGSRNTEAFF. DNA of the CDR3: TGTGCCTGGAATGGAGGGAGCCGGAACACTGAAGCTTTCTTT.